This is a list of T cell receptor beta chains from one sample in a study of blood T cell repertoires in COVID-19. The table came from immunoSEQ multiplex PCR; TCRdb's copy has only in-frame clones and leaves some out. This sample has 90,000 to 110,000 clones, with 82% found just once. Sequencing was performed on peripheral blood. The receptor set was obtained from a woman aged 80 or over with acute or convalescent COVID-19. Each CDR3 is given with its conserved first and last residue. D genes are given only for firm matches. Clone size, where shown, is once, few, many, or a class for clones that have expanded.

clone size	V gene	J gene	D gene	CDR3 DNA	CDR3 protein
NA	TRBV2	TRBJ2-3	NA	TGTGCCAGCAGAACTTGGGGGGGCACAGATACGCAGTATTTT	CASRTWGGTDTQYF
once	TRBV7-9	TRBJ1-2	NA	TGTGCCAGCAGCTTAGCACAGTGGAACTATGGCTACACCTTC	CASSLAQWNYGYTF
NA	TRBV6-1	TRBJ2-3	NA	TGTGCCAGCAGTGAAGCGCATTTCGGTCATACGCAGTATTTT	CASSEAHFGHTQYF
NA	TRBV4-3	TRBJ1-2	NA	TGCGCCAGCAGCCAAGTGTATTATACAGGAAGAGCGAGCTACACCTTC	CASSQVYYTGRASYTF
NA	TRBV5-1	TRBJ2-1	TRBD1	TGCGCCAGCAGCTTGGTGGACAGGGGAGGCAATGAGCAGTTCTTC	CASSLVDRGGNEQFF
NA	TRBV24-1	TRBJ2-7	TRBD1	TGTGCCACCAGGGGGACAGGGGACGAAAATTACGAGCAGTACTTC	CATRGTGDENYEQYF
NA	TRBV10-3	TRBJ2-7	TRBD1	TGTGCCATCAGAGACCCGGGACAGGGCGAGCAGTACTTC	CAIRDPGQGEQYF
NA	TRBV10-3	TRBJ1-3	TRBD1	TGTGCCATCCCAGGGGGCAATGGAAACACCATATATTTT	CAIPGGNGNTIYF
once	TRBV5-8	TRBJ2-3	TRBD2	TGTGCCAGCAGCTTGGGTAGCGGGATCGATACGCAGTATTTT	CASSLGSGIDTQYF
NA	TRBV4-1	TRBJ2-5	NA	TGCGCCAGCAGAAAATCCCCCAGGGCGGAGACCCAGTACTTC	CASRKSPRAETQYF
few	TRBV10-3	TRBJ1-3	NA	TGTGCCATCAGTTCACCAGGTCGCTCTGGAAACACCATATATTTT	CAISSPGRSGNTIYF
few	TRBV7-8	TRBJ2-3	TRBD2	TGTGCCAGCAGCTTAGCGGCCTTCGGGACTAGCGACCCCACAGATACGCAGTATTTT	CASSLAAFGTSDPTDTQYF
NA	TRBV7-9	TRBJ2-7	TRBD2	TGTGCCAGCAGCCATATTAGCGGGAGGGCGGAGTACGAGCAGTACTTC	CASSHISGRAEYEQYF
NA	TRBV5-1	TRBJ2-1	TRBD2	TGCGCCAGCAGCCTATCAGCGGGATACGACAATGAGCAGTTCTTC	CASSLSAGYDNEQFF
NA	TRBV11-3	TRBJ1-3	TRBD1	TGTGCCAGCAAAGGACAGGGGTCTGGAAACACCATATATTTT	CASKGQGSGNTIYF
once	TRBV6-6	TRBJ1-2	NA	TGTGCCAGCAGTTACGGTTTAACGGGGTCACGCGACAGCTACACCTTC	CASSYGLTGSRDSYTF
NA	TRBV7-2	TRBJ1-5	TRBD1	TGTGCCAGCAGCTCGACAGGGCGAGGCAATCAGCCCCAGCATTTT	CASSSTGRGNQPQHF
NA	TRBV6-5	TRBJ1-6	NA	TGTGCCAGCAGACTGACAGGCCTTAATTCACCCCTCCACTTT	CASRLTGLNSPLHF
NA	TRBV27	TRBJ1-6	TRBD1	TGTGCCAGCGGGGGACAGGGAGATTCACCCCTCCACTTT	CASGGQGDSPLHF
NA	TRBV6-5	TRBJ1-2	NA	TGTGCCAGCAGTTACTCTTTTGCTGTCGACAGTAAGGGCTACACCTTC	CASSYSFAVDSKGYTF
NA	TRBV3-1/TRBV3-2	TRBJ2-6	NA	TGTGCCAGTTGCAGCTCTGGGGCCAACGTCCTGACTTTC	CASCSSGANVLTF
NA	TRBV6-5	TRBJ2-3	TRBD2	TGTGCCAGCACCCTAGCGGGAGAAACCACAGATACGCAGTATTTT	CASTLAGETTDTQYF
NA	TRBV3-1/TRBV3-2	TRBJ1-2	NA	TGTGCCAGCCGAGACGCGGGCGGCTACACCTTC	CASRDAGGYTF
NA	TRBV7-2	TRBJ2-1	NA	TGTGCCAGCAGCCCCGAAACGGGAGTTTATGAGCAGTTCTTC	CASSPETGVYEQFF
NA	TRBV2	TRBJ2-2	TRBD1	TGTGCCAGCAGGGGACAGGTGAACACCGGGGAGCTGTTTTTT	CASRGQVNTGELFF
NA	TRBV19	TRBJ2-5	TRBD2	TGTGCCAGTAGTAACGGGGGGAAAGGGGAGACCCAGTACTTC	CASSNGGKGETQYF
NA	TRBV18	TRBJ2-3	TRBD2	TGTGCCAGCTCACAACTAGCGGGAGGGCCAGCAGATACGCAGTATTTT	CASSQLAGGPADTQYF
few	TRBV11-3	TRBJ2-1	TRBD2	TGTGCCAGCAGCTCCAGACTAGCGGGAGACAATGAGCAGTTCTTC	CASSSRLAGDNEQFF
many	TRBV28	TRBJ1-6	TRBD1	TGTGCCAGCAGTTCCCCGACAGGGGGGAAGGATAATTCACCCCTCCACTTT	CASSSPTGGKDNSPLHF
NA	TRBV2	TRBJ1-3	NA	TGTGCCAGCAGGGCGGACAGCTATGGAAACACCATATATTTT	CASRADSYGNTIYF
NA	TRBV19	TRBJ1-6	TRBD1	TGTGCCAGTAGTGAGCCGGGACAGGGTCGTTCACCCCTCCACTTT	CASSEPGQGRSPLHF
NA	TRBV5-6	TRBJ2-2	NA	TGTGCCAGCAGCAAACAGGGATCCACCACCGGGGAGCTGTTTTTT	CASSKQGSTTGELFF
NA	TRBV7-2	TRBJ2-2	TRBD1	TGTGCCAGCAGCCGGGACAGGGATCGTACCGGGGAGCTGTTTTTT	CASSRDRDRTGELFF
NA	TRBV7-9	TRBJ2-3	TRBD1	TGTGCCAGCACCTACAGGGGTAACACAGATACGCAGTATTTT	CASTYRGNTDTQYF
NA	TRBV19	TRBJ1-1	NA	TGTGCCAGTAGCCTTGCCCCGGGGACTGAAGCTTTCTTT	CASSLAPGTEAFF
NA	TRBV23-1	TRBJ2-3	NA	TGCGCCAGCAGTTATCGCGAAGACACAGATACGCAGTATTTT	CASSYREDTDTQYF
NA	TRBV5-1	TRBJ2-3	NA	TGCGCCAGCAGCTCGGGCAGGGGAGAAGATACGCAGTATTTT	CASSSGRGEDTQYF
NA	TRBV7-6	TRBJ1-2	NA	TGTGCCAGCAGCTTAGAACCAGGGGTTTTTGGCTACACCTTC	CASSLEPGVFGYTF
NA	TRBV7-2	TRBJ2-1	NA	TGTGCCAGCAGCTTAGGGTGGGCAGACAATGAGCAGTTCTTC	CASSLGWADNEQFF
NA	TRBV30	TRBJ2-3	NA	TGTGCCCGCCAGACTGATAAGGTCACAGATACGCAGTATTTT	CARQTDKVTDTQYF
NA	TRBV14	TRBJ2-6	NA	TGTGCCAGCAGGCGGACTTCTGGGGCCAACGTCCTGACTTTC	CASRRTSGANVLTF
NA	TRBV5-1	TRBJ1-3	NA	TGCGCCAGCAGCTTGGCTTCACAGGGTTATGGAAACACCATATATTTT	CASSLASQGYGNTIYF
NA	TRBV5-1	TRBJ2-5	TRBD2	TGCGCCAGCAGCATAGACCCAATAACATGGACTAGCGGGAGTCGAGAGACCCAGTACTTC	CASSIDPITWTSGSRETQYF
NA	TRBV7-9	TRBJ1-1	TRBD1	TGTGCCAGCAGCTTACCCCATGCGGGACAGCGGAACACTGAAGCTTTCTTT	CASSLPHAGQRNTEAFF
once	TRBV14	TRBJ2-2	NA	TGTGCCAGCAGCCACACTCACACCGGGGAGCTGTTTTTT	CASSHTHTGELFF
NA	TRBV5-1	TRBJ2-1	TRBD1	TGCGCCAGCAGCCACGGGGACAGCTCCTACAATGAGCAGTTCTTC	CASSHGDSSYNEQFF
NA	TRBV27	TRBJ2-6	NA	TGTGCCAGCAGCGCATTCCAGGGGCAAGGCCTCTCTGGGGCCAACGTCCTGACTTTC	CASSAFQGQGLSGANVLTF
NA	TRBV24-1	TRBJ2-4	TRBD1	TGTGCCACCCTTCGGGACAGCGGCCTAGCCAAAAACATTCAGTACTTC	CATLRDSGLAKNIQYF
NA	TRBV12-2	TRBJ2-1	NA	TGTGCAAGTCGGAACCCTAGCCACAACTCCTACAATGAGCAGTTCTTC	CASRNPSHNSYNEQFF
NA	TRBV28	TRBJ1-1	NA	TGTGCCAGCAGTTTAGGGTGGACTTCCCCCCGAGCTTTCTTT	CASSLGWTSPRAFF
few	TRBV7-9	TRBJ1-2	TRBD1	TGTGCCAGCAGGCAGGCGGACAGGGAGGGCTATGGCTACACCTTC	CASRQADREGYGYTF
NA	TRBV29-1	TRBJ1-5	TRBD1	TGCAGCGTGGGACAGGGGTTATCTCAGCCCCAGCATTTT	CSVGQGLSQPQHF
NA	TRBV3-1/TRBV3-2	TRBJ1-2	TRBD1	TGTGCCAGCAGCCAGGGACAGGCAATATATGGCTACACCTTC	CASSQGQAIYGYTF
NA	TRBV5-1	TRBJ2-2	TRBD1	TGCGCCAGCAAAGAGGGGGCGACGAACACCGGGGAGCTGTTTTTT	CASKEGATNTGELFF
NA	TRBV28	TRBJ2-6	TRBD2	TGTGCCAGCAGCGAAATACTAGCGGGAAGCTCTGGGGCCAACGTCCTGACTTTC	CASSEILAGSSGANVLTF
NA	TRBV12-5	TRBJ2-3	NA	TGTGCTAGTGCCCGCTTTAAGGGAGGTACAGATACGCAGTATTTT	CASARFKGGTDTQYF
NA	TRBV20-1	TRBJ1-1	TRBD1	TGCAGTGCTAGTACGGACAGGGGGCGCGAAGCTTTCTTT	CSASTDRGREAFF
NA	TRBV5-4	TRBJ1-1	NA	TGTGCCAGCAGCCCCAAACATCAGGGGAGTTGGAGCCCTGAAGCTTTCTTT	CASSPKHQGSWSPEAFF
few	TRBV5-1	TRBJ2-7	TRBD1	TGCGCCAGCAGCATAACAGGGGGCGACGAGCAGTACTTC	CASSITGGDEQYF